The 2 T cell receptor beta chains given below trace back to one sample, sequenced in a study of cytomegalovirus exposure and HLA in healthy donors. It was with 60 Vbeta and 13 Jbeta primers that the PCR ran. Profiling relied on immunoSEQ multiplex PCR, and the TCRdb table lists in-frame clones only, not all of them. This table has under 170,000 clones, just under 65% appearing once. Sample: PBMCs. These receptor sequences come from a woman in her fifties or sixties in good health and CMV-seropositive.

The chain uses TRBV18 and TRBJ2-1, with 7 bases aligning to TRBD2. Germline values: CDR1 KGHSH, CDR2 LQKENI. The CDR3 is 16 residues long. Trimming removed 2 bases from V and 2 bases from J; junction bases left unmatched: 6. The CDR3 sequence: CASSPIRGRAYNEQFF. Here the CDR3 DNA reads TGTGCCAGCTCACCAATTCGGGGGAGGGCCTACAATGAGCAGTTCTTC.

This clone was seen once. V is TRBV11-3 and J is TRBJ2-3, with D hard to call. Germline V lookup: CDR1 SGHNT, CDR2 YENEEA. This CDR3 has 12 residues. V shed 0 bases and J shed 6 bases, with 4 bases lying between them. The CDR3 protein is CASSLESDTQYF. CDR3 nucleotide sequence: TGTGCCAGCAGCTTAGAATCTGATACGCAGTATTTT.